This T cell receptor (beta chain) was observed in a study of T cells in Graves' hyperthyroidism and ophthalmopathy. Amplified regions were TCR beta CDR3 sequences from RNA transcripts. HTBI primers were the set used in a first-round RT-PCR of the TCR CDR3. A single record per CDR3 protein comes from TCRdb applying MiXCR to the multiplex PCR reads. Here the sample spans approximately 400,000 distinct CDR3 sequences, about 14% being singletons. In its sample, this clonotype was seen many times. Germline V gene data show CDR1 as DFQATT and CDR2 as SNEGSKA (reference sequence). The CDR3 contains 15 residues. V shed 7 bases and J shed 2 bases, with 20 bases lying between them.

The chain recombines TRBV20-1 with TRBJ2-5, with D unclear. This sequence originates from a woman in her thirties with Graves' ophthalmopathy. Material for sequencing was blood. Here the CDR3 reads CSVQKPGIFQETQYF. The CDR3 coding sequence is TGCAGTGTCCAGAAACCTGGGATTTTTCAAGAGACCCAGTACTTC.